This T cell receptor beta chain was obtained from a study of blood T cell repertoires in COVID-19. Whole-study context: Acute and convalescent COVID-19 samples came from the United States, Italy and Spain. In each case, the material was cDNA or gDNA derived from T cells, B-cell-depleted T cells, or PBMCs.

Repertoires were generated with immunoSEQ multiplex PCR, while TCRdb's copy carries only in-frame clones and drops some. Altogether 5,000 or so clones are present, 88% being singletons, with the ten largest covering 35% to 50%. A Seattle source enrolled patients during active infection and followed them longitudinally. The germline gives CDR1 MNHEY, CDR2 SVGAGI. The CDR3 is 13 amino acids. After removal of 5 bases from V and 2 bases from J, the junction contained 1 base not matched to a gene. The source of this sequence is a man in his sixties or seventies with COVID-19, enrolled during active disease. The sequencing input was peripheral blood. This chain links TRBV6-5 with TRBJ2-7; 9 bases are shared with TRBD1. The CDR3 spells CASSRDRAYEQYF. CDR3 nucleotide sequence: TGTGCCAGCAGTCGGGACAGGGCCTACGAGCAGTACTTC.